The entry below gives a single T cell receptor beta chain sequence along with its context. This specimen belongs to a study of technical replicates of blood from several donors. Only in-frame clones appear in the TCRdb table, and some are missing; sequencing was by immunoSEQ multiplex PCR. The sample yields 70,000 to 95,000 clones, 95% seen once. Sequencing was performed on T cells isolated from PBMCs. The clonotype was recovered from a human donor in good health.

The DNA for the CDR3 is TGTGCCAGCAGCACCTCCGGTACCAGGAGCACAGATACGCAGTATTTT. Translated: CASSTSGTRSTDTQYF. The gene calls are TRBV7-9 and TRBJ2-3; no clear D gene. Trimming took 5 bases from V and 0 from J, leaving 15 bases between them. The CDR3 consists of 16 residues. Germline V CDR1 and CDR2: SEHNR, FQNEAQ (reference sequence).